These 17 T cell receptor beta chains share one sample of origin, sequenced in a study of ipilimumab plus nivolumab after autologous stem cell transplantation. Repertoires were generated with immunoSEQ multiplex PCR, while TCRdb's copy carries only in-frame clones and drops some. The sample consists of 20,000 to 25,000 clones, roughly 84% of them appearing once. The material was PBMCs, obtained in a trial of ipilimumab plus nivolumab as post-transplant consolidation. These receptor sequences come from a male donor with diffuse large B-cell lymphoma.

The chain combines TRBV6-1 with TRBJ1-5; D unresolved. V gave up 8 bases and J gave up 5 bases, with 13 bases separating them. The CDR3 spans 13 residues. The V gene's germline CDR1 is MNHNS and CDR2 SASEGT. The CDR3 DNA reads as TGTGCCAGCTTACGGGATGAGTATCAGCCCCAGCATTTT. It is translated as CASLRDEYQPQHF.

This chain links TRBV6-5 with TRBJ1-2; 7 bases are a match to TRBD1. Trimming removed 6 bases from V and 3 bases from J; junction bases left unmatched: 1. The CDR3 consists of 12 residues. Germline V CDR1 and CDR2: MNHEY, SVGAGI. CDR3 protein: CASRTGDYGYTF. The CDR3 nucleotides read TGTGCCAGCAGAACAGGGGACTATGGCTACACCTTC.

This sequence joins TRBV5-4 and TRBJ1-4; maybe TRBD1 (5 bases). This CDR3 has 15 residues. Germline V gene sequence: CDR1 SGHNT, CDR2 YYREEE (reference sequence). V gave up 0 bases and J gave up 3 bases, with 9 bases separating them. CDR3 sequence: CASSLGGRANEKLFF. CDR3 bases: TGTGCCAGCAGCTTGGGGGGCCGGGCTAATGAAAAACTGTTTTTT.

The chain employs TRBV5-1 and TRBJ1-2; unclear D gene. The germline V and J ends were trimmed by 0 bases and 1 base, with 4 bases remaining between them. The germline V gene encodes CDR1 SGHRS and CDR2 YFSETQ. There are 13 residues in the CDR3. The CDR3 loop reads CASSLEYNYGYTF. The CDR3, as DNA: TGCGCCAGCAGCTTGGAGTATAACTATGGCTACACCTTC.

The gene calls are TRBV9 and TRBJ1-1; D is possibly TRBD1 (6 bases). Germline CDR1 SGDLS, CDR2 YYNGEE. V was trimmed by 3 bases and J by 1 base, leaving 16 bases between them. The CDR3 runs to 16 residues. CDR3 nucleotide sequence: TGTGCCAGCAGCGGGGGAACAGGGCGAGGGAACACTGAAGCTTTCTTT. It translates to CASSGGTGRGNTEAFF.

The rearrangement uses TRBV7-8 and TRBJ2-1; D is perhaps TRBD1 (5 bases). The CDR3 sequence is 15 residues long. CDR1 is SGHVS and CDR2 is FQNEAQ in the germline V gene. With 0 bases removed from V and 9 bases from J, the gap between germline ends came to 15 bases. CDR3 amino acids: CASSLAGPGLGEQFF. In DNA form, the CDR3 reads TGTGCCAGCAGCTTAGCTGGCCCAGGGTTAGGTGAGCAGTTCTTC. Full variable domain (missing parts from reference TRBV7-8 and TRBJ2-1): GAGVSQSPRYKVAKRGQDVALRCDPISGHVSLFWYQQALGQGPEFLTYFQNEAQLDKSGLPSDRFFAERPEGSVSTLKIQRTQQEDSAVYLCASSLAGPGLGEQFFGPGTRLTVL.

J is TRBJ2-5 and V is TRBV5-4; D is uncertain. The V gene lost 3 bases and the J gene lost 1 base, with 10 bases spanning the gap. Per germline, CDR1 SGHNT and CDR2 YYREEE (reference sequence). This CDR3 has 14 amino acids. Here the CDR3 DNA reads TGTGCCAGCAGCTCCGGTGGGGTCCAAGAGACCCAGTACTTC. Its protein product is CASSSGGVQETQYF.

The chain employs TRBV4-2 and TRBJ1-2; 8 bases line up with TRBD1. The germline CDR1 and CDR2 sequences are LGHNA and YNFKEQ. After removal of 1 base from V and 5 bases from J, the junction contained 9 bases not matched to a gene. CDR3 length: 16 residues. CDR3 protein: CASSQAGRQGSYGYTF. For the CDR3, the DNA is TGTGCCAGCAGCCAAGCAGGGAGACAGGGGAGTTATGGCTACACCTTC.

V is TRBV11-2 and J is TRBJ2-7; D is possibly TRBD1 (6 bases). Trimming shortened V by 6 bases and J by 3 bases, and 15 bases separated the two germline ends. Germline V gives CDR1 SGHAT, CDR2 FQNNGV. The CDR3 is 14 amino acids. The chain's CDR3 is CASSLRGINYEQYF. DNA of the CDR3: TGTGCCAGCAGTCTGAGGGGGATAAACTACGAGCAGTACTTC.

The gene calls are TRBV5-8 and TRBJ2-7, with 8 bases aligning to TRBD2. CDR3 length: 18 amino acids. From germline, CDR1 is SGHTS and CDR2 YDEGEE. V trimming: 2 bases; J trimming: 0 bases; junction bases outside the gene matches: 13. CDR3 bases: TGTGCCAGCAGCTTCGCAGGACGCGGGGGGCTTCTCTCCTACGAGCAGTACTTC. It is translated as CASSFAGRGGLLSYEQYF.

This clone was recorded once. The chain has TRBV4-3 and TRBJ1-1; D unclear. CDR1 LGHNA and CDR2 YSLEER come from the germline V gene. Trimming pared 4 bases from V and 2 bases from J, leaving 8 bases between. The CDR3 runs 13 residues. The CDR3 nucleotides are TGCGCCAGCAGCCGGGAAGACAACACTGAAGCTTTCTTT. Its protein is CASSREDNTEAFF.

The chain recombines TRBV7-9 with TRBJ2-4; D gene unclear. From germline, CDR1 is SEHNR and CDR2 FQNEAQ (reference sequence). V lost 1 base, J lost 4 bases, and 11 bases lay in between. The CDR3 length is 15 residues. This CDR3 reads CASSLGVGLKNIQYF. The CDR3, as DNA: TGTGCCAGCAGCTTAGGTGTCGGCCTTAAAAACATTCAGTACTTC.

This clone is medium-sized within its sample. Other DNA variants within this sample encode the same CDR3. This rearrangement joins TRBV6-1 to TRBJ1-2; no clear D. Looked up from germline, CDR1 is MNHNS and CDR2 is SASEGT. The germline V and J ends were trimmed by 2 bases and 3 bases, with 7 bases remaining between them. The CDR3 spans 13 residues. CDR3 DNA sequence: TGTGCCAGCAGTGAATGGGCAGACTATGGCTACACCTTC. Translation gives CASSEWADYGYTF.

This clone was counted only a few times. This chain uses TRBV29-1 with TRBJ2-7, with D perhaps matching TRBD2 (5 bases). CDR1 is SQVTM, CDR2 ANQGSEA, per germline. Trimming stripped 2 bases from V and 6 bases from J, with 8 bases between. This CDR3 spans 11 amino acids. CDR3 amino acids: CSVERELEQYF. CDR3 coding DNA: TGCAGCGTTGAAAGGGAGCTCGAGCAGTACTTC.

The rearrangement joins TRBV18 to TRBJ2-3; D not resolved. CDR3 length equals 15 residues. Trimming shortened V by 4 bases and J by 2 bases, and 13 bases separated the two germline ends. Germline CDR1 KGHSH, CDR2 LQKENI. The CDR3 here is CASSQRLATTDTQYF. The CDR3 bases are TGTGCCAGCTCACAAAGATTGGCGACCACAGATACGCAGTATTTT.

The CDR3 coding sequence is TGTGCCACCAACGCCGGGACAGGGACCTACGAGCAGTACTTC. This translates into CATNAGTGTYEQYF. The chain carries TRBV2 and TRBJ2-7; TRBD1 matches 9 bases. The trim removed 10 bases at V and 2 bases at J, leaving 9 bases unmatched. The germline V gene encodes CDR1 SNHLY and CDR2 FYNNEI. The CDR3 consists of 14 residues. Complete variable domain (other parts from reference TRBV2 and TRBJ2-7): EPEVTQTPSHQVTQMGQEVILRCVPISNHLYFYWYRQILGQKVEFLVSFYNNEISEKSEIFDDQFSVERPDGSNFTLKIRSTKLEDSAMYFCATNAGTGTYEQYFGPGTRLTVT.

The chain has TRBV5-1 and TRBJ1-2; 11 bases map to TRBD1. The CDR3 length is 14 residues. Germline V gene data show CDR1 as SGHRS and CDR2 as YFSETQ. The V gene end was trimmed by 2 bases and the J gene end by 7 bases; junction bases not matched to a gene: 4. The CDR3 region has the DNA TGCGCCAGCAGCTTTTCGGACAGGGGGCGTGGCTACACCTTC. It yields the protein CASSFSDRGRGYTF.